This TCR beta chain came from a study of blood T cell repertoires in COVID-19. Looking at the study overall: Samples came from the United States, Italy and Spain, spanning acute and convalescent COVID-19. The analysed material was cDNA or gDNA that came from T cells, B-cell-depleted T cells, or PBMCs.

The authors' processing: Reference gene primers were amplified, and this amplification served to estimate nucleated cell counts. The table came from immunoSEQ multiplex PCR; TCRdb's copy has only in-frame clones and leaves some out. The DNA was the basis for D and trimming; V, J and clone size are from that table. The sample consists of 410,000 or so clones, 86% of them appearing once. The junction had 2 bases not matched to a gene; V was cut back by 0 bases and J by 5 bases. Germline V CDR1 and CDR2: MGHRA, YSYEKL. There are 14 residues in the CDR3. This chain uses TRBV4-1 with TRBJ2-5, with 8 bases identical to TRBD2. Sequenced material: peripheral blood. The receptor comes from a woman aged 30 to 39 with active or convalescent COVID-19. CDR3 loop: CASSQETSEETQYF. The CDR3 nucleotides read TGCGCCAGCAGCCAAGAGACTAGCGAGGAGACCCAGTACTTC.